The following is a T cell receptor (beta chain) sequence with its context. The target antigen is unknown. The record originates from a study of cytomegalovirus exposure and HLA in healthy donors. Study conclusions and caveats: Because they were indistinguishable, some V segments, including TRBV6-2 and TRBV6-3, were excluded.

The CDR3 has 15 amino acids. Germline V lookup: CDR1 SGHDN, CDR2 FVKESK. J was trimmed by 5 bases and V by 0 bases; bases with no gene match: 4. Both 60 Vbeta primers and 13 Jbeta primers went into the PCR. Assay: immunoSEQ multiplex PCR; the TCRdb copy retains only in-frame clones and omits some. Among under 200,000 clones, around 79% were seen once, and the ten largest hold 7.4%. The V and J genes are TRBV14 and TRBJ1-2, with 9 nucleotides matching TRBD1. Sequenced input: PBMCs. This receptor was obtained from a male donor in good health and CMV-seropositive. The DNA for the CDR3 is TGTGCCAGCAGCCAAGAACAGGGGGCTTGGTATGGCTACACCTTC. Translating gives CASSQEQGAWYGYTF.